A single T cell receptor (beta chain) is shown here with its context. What it binds is unknown. This CDR3 has 13 amino acids. Germline CDR1 and CDR2: GTSNPN and SVGIG (reference sequence). V gave up 1 base and J gave up 4 bases, with 7 bases separating them. This sample is drawn from a study of cytomegalovirus exposure and HLA in healthy donors. Study in general: Counted in an early data release were 85 million or so unique TCRs from HLA-typed donors.

Primers for the PCR totalled 60 Vbeta and 13 Jbeta. Method: immunoSEQ multiplex PCR; TCRdb's copy keeps in-frame clones and lacks some. The table shows roughly 150,000 clones, with roughly 82% occurring only once. Study conclusions and caveats: Immune exposure information available was restricted to CMV serostatus. In a later analysis, HLA-C alleles had the fewest associated TCRs, DRB1 alleles the most. High sensitivity and specificity were reportedly achieved when the classifier diagnosed cytomegalovirus status.

The sequence derives from a woman aged 45 to 65 in good health and CMV-seropositive. The rearrangement joins TRBV30 to TRBJ2-2; D uncertain. The sequenced material came from PBMCs. The CDR3 DNA follows: TGTGCCTGGAGTGGGCGGAGCACCGGGGAGCTGTTTTTT. This encodes CAWSGRSTGELFF.